The clone carrying this T cell receptor (beta chain) was found many times. No antigen is known for it. The data were obtained in a study of T cell repertoires in cytomegalovirus infection. Background on the study: CMV infection and matching HLA type were both indicated by public TCR beta signatures. Whole-study findings and limits: HLA-C-restricted CMV-specific TCR beta clonotypes were dominant in the ex vivo response.

TCRdb reprocessed the reads with MiXCR, giving one entry per CDR3 protein. The sample lists about 460,000 distinct CDR3 sequences; around 11% were seen once. The sequence was obtained from a human donor in good health (CMV status not recorded). Some clones in this sample may be carry-over from other donors' samples. Sequences were obtained from PBMCs.

The CDR3 region has the DNA TGTGCCAGCAGCCCATGGCGGGCGGAAAACACTGAAGCTTTCTTT. It codes for CASSPWRAENTEAFF. V gene TRBV11-2 combines with J gene TRBJ1-1; D not certain. V gave up 5 bases and J gave up 2 bases, with 15 bases separating them. From germline, CDR1 is SGHAT and CDR2 FQNNGV. CDR3 size: 15 residues.